Below, 3 T cell receptor beta chains from the same sample are listed, as sequenced in a study of PD-1 blockade in classical Hodgkin lymphoma. Assay: immunoSEQ multiplex PCR; the TCRdb copy retains only in-frame clones and omits some. In the table there are about 46,000 clones, around 70% of which are singletons. Every patient had relapsed following autologous stem cell transplantation, and cohorts differed in brentuximab vedotin exposure. The starting material was peripheral blood mononuclear cells (PBMCs), obtained at baseline. The source of these receptors is a human donor with classical Hodgkin lymphoma.

V is TRBV25-1 and J is TRBJ2-5; D perhaps matches TRBD2 (5 bases). Trimming stripped 1 base from V and 1 base from J, with 10 bases between. The germline gives CDR1 MGHDK, CDR2 SYGVNS. CDR3 length: 15 residues. Written as DNA, the CDR3 is TGTGCCAGCAGTGAATTCTCGGGATTCCAAGAGACCCAGTACTTC. The encoded protein is CASSEFSGFQETQYF.

The chain uses TRBV28 and TRBJ2-5, with 8 bases lining up with TRBD1. CDR1 MDHEN and CDR2 SYDVKM come from the germline V gene. The CDR3 length is 15 residues. J gave up 3 bases and V 4 bases, and 7 bases lay outside the gene matches. DNA for the CDR3: TGTGCCAGCAGTTCGGGGACAGGCGTCAAAGAGACCCAGTACTTC. It translates to CASSSGTGVKETQYF. Using reference TRBV28 and TRBJ2-5 for the parts outside the CDR3, the full variable domain is DVKVTQSSRYLVKRTGEKVFLECVQDMDHENMFWYRQDPGLGLRLIYFSYDVKMKEKGDIPEGYSVSREKKERFSLILESASTNQTSMYLCASSSGTGVKETQYFGPGTRLLVL.

The chain carries TRBV18 and TRBJ1-5; no reliable D call. Between the trimmed V and J ends, which lost 6 bases and 4 bases, there was a span of 13 bases. Germline V gene sequence: CDR1 KGHSH, CDR2 LQKENI. CDR3 length: 14 residues. The CDR3 protein is CASSLQNGNQPQHF. For the CDR3, the DNA is TGTGCCAGCTCCCTCCAAAACGGGAATCAGCCCCAGCATTTT.